This T cell receptor (beta chain) was sequenced during a study of regulatory T cells in long-lasting Graves disease. Overall study: Antithyroid drugs had been taken by newly diagnosed Graves' patients for under 3 months. Whole-study findings and limits: A greater number of public clonotypes (over 2,500) was shared by persistent patients than by new patients (roughly 880).

The authors built TCR beta libraries using iRepertoire HTBI primers and Arm-PCR of CDR3 regions. TCRdb called the multiplex PCR reads again in MiXCR, with one record for every CDR3 protein. Of roughly 380,000 distinct CDR3 sequences detected, 15% to 19% appear once; the ten largest clones hold approximately 22%. This CDR3 region has 11 residues. V shed 4 bases and J shed 10 bases, with 8 bases lying between them. Germline V gene lookup returns CDR1 GTSNPN and CDR2 SVGIG (reference sequence). This clonotype was recorded at least ten times. No antigen is known for it. Indicated time point: newly diagnosed GD, antithyroid drugs for less than 3 months. Making the TCR library involved RNA that had been extracted from PBMCs. The source of the patients was an endocrinology department in Xi'an, China.

The sequence was obtained from a female donor with Graves disease. The sample consisted of peripheral blood mononuclear cells (PBMCs), taken at new diagnosis, from a patient treated with antithyroid drugs. The rearrangement links TRBV30 to TRBJ1-6, with D hard to call. Here the CDR3 DNA reads TGTGCCTGGAATCGAGAATCACCCCTCCACTTT. Amino acids: CAWNRESPLHF.